The clone carrying this T cell receptor beta chain appeared a single time. These data originate in a study of shared clonotypes between healthy human individuals. Nashville, Tennessee was home to all donors, each a Caucasian adult. Produced via immunoSEQ multiplex PCR; TCRdb's table is partial and in-frame only. The sample contains around 320,000 clones, around 86% of which appear only once. CDR1 is SGHKS and CDR2 is YYEKEE in the germline V gene (reference sequence). This CDR3 region has 14 residues. V lost 0 bases and J 4 bases, leaving 10 bases between the germline ends. Material: memory CD8+ T cells sorted from blood. The subset: CD45RO+ cells pooled with CCR7-negative TemRA cells. The chain employs TRBV5-5 and TRBJ1-1; no clear D. The clonotype was recovered from a man aged 18 to 29 in good health. The CDR3 here is CASSLGGKTTEAFF. In nucleotides, the CDR3 is TGTGCCAGCAGCTTGGGGGGTAAGACCACTGAAGCTTTCTTT.